The 26 T cell receptor beta chains below come from one sample, sequenced in a study of cytomegalovirus exposure and HLA in healthy donors. The PCR was carried out with 60 Vbeta primers and 13 Jbeta primers. The method was immunoSEQ multiplex PCR; TCRdb's version includes in-frame clones alone and lacks a portion of them. The sample has approximately 160,000 clones, roughly 79% seen once; the top ten hold approximately 9.8%. Sequenced: PBMCs. All receptors derive from a man aged 18 to 29 in good health and CMV-seropositive.

The chain joins TRBV7-8 to TRBJ1-1, with 7 bases lining up with TRBD1. The CDR3 has 13 residues. The V segment lost 4 bases and the J segment 5 bases; nucleotides outside the gene matches: 4. Germline V gene sequence: CDR1 SGHVS, CDR2 FQNEAQ. In DNA, the CDR3 is TGTGCCAGCAGCTACCAGGGGGATACTGAAGCTTTCTTT. It codes for CASSYQGDTEAFF.

The chain uses TRBV29-1 and TRBJ2-1, with a possible D match to TRBD2 (5 bases). With 5 bases removed from V and 0 bases from J, the gap between germline ends came to 11 bases. This CDR3 contains 14 residues. Germline V gene sequence: CDR1 SQVTM, CDR2 ANQGSEA. As DNA, the CDR3 is TGCAGCGTTATCTCTGGGAGCTCCTACAATGAGCAGTTCTTC. Amino acids: CSVISGSSYNEQFF.

The chain employs TRBV7-2 and TRBJ1-2; 9 bases agree with TRBD1. The CDR3 loop spans 19 amino acids. Germline V gene sequence: CDR1 SGHTA, CDR2 FQGNSA. Trimming at V came to 0 bases and at J to 4 bases, leaving 15 bases not matched to a gene. The CDR3 reads CASSLAYSVTGGRSYGYTF. Written as DNA, the CDR3 is TGTGCCAGCAGCTTAGCCTATTCCGTGACAGGGGGTAGATCCTATGGCTACACCTTC.

The chain combines TRBV4-3 with TRBJ2-1; 7 nucleotides line up with TRBD2. Trimming took 1 base from V and 2 from J; bases not matched to a gene: 5. The CDR3 spans 16 residues. The V gene's germline CDR1 is LGHNA and CDR2 YSLEER. CDR3 sequence (DNA): TGCGCCAGCAGCCAAGTCTACGGGACTACCTACAATGAGCAGTTCTTC. Translating gives CASSQVYGTTYNEQFF.

V gene TRBV19 combines with J gene TRBJ2-4; unclear D gene. This CDR3 is 11 amino acids long. The germline CDR1 and CDR2 sequences are LNHDA and SQIVND (reference sequence). V was cut by 3 bases and J by 8 bases, with 5 bases left in between. CDR3 residues: CASSISDIQYF. The CDR3, as DNA: TGTGCCAGTAGTATTTCGGACATTCAGTACTTC.

The chain recombines TRBV2 with TRBJ2-5; tentatively, D is TRBD2 (7 bases). This CDR3 spans 15 amino acids. Trimming left V 7 bases short and J 1 base short, with 16 bases between. CDR1 is SNHLY and CDR2 is FYNNEI in the germline V gene. Here the CDR3 reads CASKDGGAFQETQYF. The CDR3 DNA reads as TGTGCCAGCAAGGATGGGGGGGCCTTCCAAGAGACCCAGTACTTC.

The chain uses TRBV29-1 and TRBJ1-1; D unresolved. CDR3 length: 17 amino acids. Looked up from germline, CDR1 is SQVTM and CDR2 is ANQGSEA. Trimming pared 4 bases from V and 1 base from J, leaving 22 bases between. In nucleotides, the CDR3 is TGCAGCGTTGGGAAAGAGGAAGGAGGGTGGGAGAACACTGAAGCTTTCTTT. It translates to CSVGKEEGGWENTEAFF. The variable domain in full, with the rest retrieved from reference TRBV29-1 and TRBJ1-1, is SAVISQKPSRDICQRGTSLTIQCQVDSQVTMMFWYRQQPGQSLTLIATANQGSEATYESGFVIDKFPISRPNLTFSTLTVSNMSPEDSSIYLCSVGKEEGGWENTEAFFGQGTRLTVV.

The V call is TRBV7-9, the J call TRBJ2-7; tentatively, D is TRBD1 (5 bases). The germline V gene has CDR1 SEHNR and CDR2 FQNEAQ (reference sequence). V was trimmed by 5 bases and J by 2 bases, leaving 13 bases between them. CDR3 length: 14 amino acids. The CDR3 coding sequence is TGTGCCAGCAGCCCACAGGAGAGGCCCTACGAGCAGTACTTC. Translating gives CASSPQERPYEQYF.

The rearrangement uses TRBV15 and TRBJ2-1; maybe TRBD1 (6 bases). Germline loops: CDR1 LNHNV, CDR2 YYDKDF (reference sequence). This CDR3 has 13 amino acids. The ends were cut back, 5 bases at V and 7 bases at J, with 12 bases in the middle. Here the CDR3 reads CATSPGQHNEQFF. In nucleotides, the CDR3 is TGTGCCACCAGCCCCGGACAGCATAATGAGCAGTTCTTC.

The chain has TRBV11-2 and TRBJ1-1; no definite D call. Germline lookup yields CDR1 SGHAT and CDR2 FQNNGV. The CDR3 runs to 12 residues. The germline V and J ends were trimmed by 4 bases and 4 bases, with 7 bases remaining between them. CDR3 sequence reads: CASSSVGTEAFF. As DNA, the CDR3 is TGTGCCAGCAGCTCTGTCGGCACTGAAGCTTTCTTT.

The chain employs TRBV5-5 and TRBJ2-7; D is ambiguous. The CDR3 loop spans 14 amino acids. Germline CDR1 SGHKS, CDR2 YYEKEE (reference sequence). Trimming shortened V by 2 bases and J by 0 bases, and 9 bases separated the two germline ends. CDR3 amino acids: CASSFGLVSYEQYF. CDR3 bases: TGTGCCAGCAGCTTCGGGTTAGTCTCCTACGAGCAGTACTTC.

The chain combines TRBV27 with TRBJ1-1, with 7 bases lining up with TRBD1. The CDR3 runs 17 residues. Germline V gene data show CDR1 as MNHEY and CDR2 as SMNVEV (reference sequence). Germline trimming cut 4 bases from V and 0 bases from J; bases unmatched to any gene: 11. CDR3 in DNA: TGTGCCAGCAGTTCCGTCGGCCCAGGGGGGATGAACACTGAAGCTTTCTTT. It encodes CASSSVGPGGMNTEAFF.

V gene TRBV5-6 combines with J gene TRBJ2-7, with D perhaps TRBD2 (7 bases). With 4 bases removed from V and 2 bases from J, the gap between germline ends came to 16 bases. Germline V gene data show CDR1 as SGHDT and CDR2 as YYEEEE. This CDR3 contains 15 residues. Here the CDR3 reads CASSTWGGITYEQYF. The CDR3 nucleotides are TGTGCCAGCAGCACATGGGGGGGCATAACCTACGAGCAGTACTTC. Variable domain in full (rest from reference TRBV5-6 and TRBJ2-7): DAGVTQSPTHLIKTRGQQVTLRCSPKSGHDTVSWYQQALGQGPQFIFQYYEEEERQRGNFPDRFSGHQFPNYSSELNVNALLLGDSALYLCASSTWGGITYEQYFGPGTRLTVT.

The rearrangement links TRBV10-2 to TRBJ2-7; TRBD1 might be the D (6 bases). This CDR3 is built from 13 residues. Germline CDR1 and CDR2: WSHSY and SAAADI. V lost 3 bases and J lost 2, with 8 bases in between. In DNA form, the CDR3 reads TGCGCCAGCAGTGAAGGACAGCCCTACGAGCAGTACTTC. This encodes CASSEGQPYEQYF.

This sequence joins TRBV28 and TRBJ2-3; no definite D call. Trimming removed 8 bases at V and 0 bases at J, with 9 bases between. There are 13 residues in the CDR3. Germline V gene data show CDR1 as MDHEN and CDR2 as SYDVKM. CDR3 residues: CASRPGSTDTQYF. The CDR3 DNA sequence: TGTGCCAGCCGTCCCGGGAGCACAGATACGCAGTATTTT.

The chain recombines TRBV7-9 with TRBJ1-6, with D tentatively TRBD1 (6 bases). V lost 5 bases and J lost 7, with 12 bases in between. The V gene's germline CDR1 is SEHNR and CDR2 FQNEAQ (reference sequence). There are 14 residues in the CDR3. Here the CDR3 DNA reads TGTGCCAGCAGCCCCAGGGGTGAAAATTCACCCCTCCACTTT. As protein: CASSPRGENSPLHF.

The chain recombines TRBV7-8 with TRBJ1-1; the D is unclear. This CDR3 spans 12 amino acids. V dropped 1 base and J dropped 11 bases, with 11 bases sitting between them. Germline V lookup: CDR1 SGHVS, CDR2 FQNEAQ. The CDR3 DNA is TGTGCCAGCAGCTTAGTAGGGCGAGGGGCTTTCTTT. This gives the protein CASSLVGRGAFF.

This chain links TRBV9 with TRBJ2-3; 7 bases map to TRBD2. The V segment lost 0 bases and the J segment 1 base; nucleotides outside the gene matches: 8. Looked up from germline, CDR1 is SGDLS and CDR2 is YYNGEE. CDR3 length: 17 residues. The DNA of the CDR3 is TGTGCCAGCAGCGTAGATGTAGGCCGGGGGGGCACAGATACGCAGTATTTT. This codes for CASSVDVGRGGTDTQYF.

With respect to this clone: The conserved phenylalanine or tryptophan is not found at the CDR3 terminus, so this likely reflects a read error. The chain couples TRBV2 to TRBJ1-6; 9 bases agree with TRBD1. V was pared by 4 bases and J by 7 bases, with 11 bases of the junction left unmatched. This CDR3 is built from 17 residues. Germline V gene sequence: CDR1 SNHLY, CDR2 FYNNEI. CDR3 protein: CASSVPQGAPLNSPLHL. The DNA of the CDR3 is TGTGCCAGCAGTGTACCACAGGGGGCGCCACTCAATTCACCCCTCCACCTT.

The chain couples TRBV28 to TRBJ2-5; maybe TRBD1 (6 bases). The J call is in doubt because the DNA end fits TRBJ2-7 better. The CDR3 length is 15 residues. Germline loops: CDR1 MDHEN, CDR2 SYDVKM. The CDR3 coding sequence is TGTGCCAGCAGTGCGACAGGTTCGATCGCCTACGAGCAGTACTTC. It translates to CASSATGSIAYEQYF.

This CDR3 reads CASSSRPGQGARGDGYTF. Here the CDR3 DNA reads TGTGCCAGCAGCTCCCGTCCGGGACAGGGGGCGCGAGGAGATGGCTACACCTTC. The J gene is TRBJ1-2, the V gene TRBV7-8, with 12 bases that match TRBD1. Germline lookup yields CDR1 SGHVS and CDR2 FQNEAQ. This CDR3 is 18 amino acids long. V lost 4 bases to trimming and J lost 6 bases; unmatched junction nucleotides: 15. The full variable domain, its missing parts supplied by reference TRBV7-8 and TRBJ1-2, is GAGVSQSPRYKVAKRGQDVALRCDPISGHVSLFWYQQALGQGPEFLTYFQNEAQLDKSGLPSDRFFAERPEGSVSTLKIQRTQQEDSAVYLCASSSRPGQGARGDGYTFGSGTRLTVV.

The chain links TRBV2 to TRBJ2-5; tentatively, D is TRBD2 (6 bases). This CDR3 comprises 15 residues. Deletions cut 5 bases from V and 3 bases from J, with 16 bases between. Germline CDR1 reads SNHLY; CDR2 reads FYNNEI. The DNA of the CDR3 is TGTGCCAGCAGTTGGCGATCCGGGACTGAAGAGACCCAGTACTTC. Amino acid sequence: CASSWRSGTEETQYF.

This chain links TRBV5-1 with TRBJ2-2; D might be TRBD2 (5 bases). The V gene's germline CDR1 is SGHRS and CDR2 YFSETQ. V gave up 4 bases and J gave up 2 bases, with 15 bases separating them. The CDR3 totals 16 residues. The DNA of the CDR3 is TGCGCCAGCAGCCCCCTTCTACGGGAAAACACCGGGGAGCTGTTTTTT. Translating gives CASSPLLRENTGELFF.

The chain uses TRBV7-2 and TRBJ1-3, with D possibly matching TRBD1 (5 bases). The CDR3 spans 14 residues. The V and J ends lost 1 base and 4 bases respectively, with 8 bases between them. CDR1 and CDR2 (germline): SGHTA, FQGNSA. This chain's CDR3 is CASSLDRGGNTIYF. The CDR3 region has the DNA TGTGCCAGCAGCTTAGATAGGGGAGGAAACACCATATATTTT.

This chain links TRBV4-1 with TRBJ1-2, with D tentatively TRBD1 (6 bases). Germline CDR1 is MGHRA and CDR2 is YSYEKL. Trimming cost V 5 bases and J 0 bases, with 10 bases left between them. The CDR3 is made up of 14 amino acids. The DNA for the CDR3 is TGCGCCAGCAGCGCTCAGGGGACTAACTATGGCTACACCTTC. The encoded protein is CASSAQGTNYGYTF.

This clone has just one count. This sequence joins TRBV28 and TRBJ1-5, with TRBD1 as a possible D gene (5 bases). The CDR3 loop spans 14 amino acids. Trimming removed 8 bases at V and 0 bases at J, with 11 bases between. CDR1 MDHEN and CDR2 SYDVKM come from the germline V gene. CDR3 DNA sequence: TGTGCCAGCGACAGATCCTATAGCAATCAGCCCCAGCATTTT. Translating it yields CASDRSYSNQPQHF.